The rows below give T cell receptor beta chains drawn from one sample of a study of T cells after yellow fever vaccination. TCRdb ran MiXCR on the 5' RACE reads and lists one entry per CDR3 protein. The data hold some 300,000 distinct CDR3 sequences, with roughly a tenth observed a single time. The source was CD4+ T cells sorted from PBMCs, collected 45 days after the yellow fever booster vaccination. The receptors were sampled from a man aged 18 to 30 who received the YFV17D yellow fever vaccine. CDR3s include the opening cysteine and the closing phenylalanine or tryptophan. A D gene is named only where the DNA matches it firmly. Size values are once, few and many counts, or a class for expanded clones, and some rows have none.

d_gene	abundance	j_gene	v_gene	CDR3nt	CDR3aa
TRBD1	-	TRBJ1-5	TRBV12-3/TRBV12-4	TGTGCCAGCACCCTCTGGGACAGGGGGCGCCGGCAGCCCCAGCATTTT	CASTLWDRGRRQPQHF
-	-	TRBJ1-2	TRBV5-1	TGCGCCAGCAGATTTCAGGACGGCTATGGCTACACCTTC	CASRFQDGYGYTF
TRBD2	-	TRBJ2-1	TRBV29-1	TGCAGCGTCTCGAGCGGGGGGGCTTCCTCCTACAATGAGCAGTTCTTC	CSVSSGGASSYNEQFF
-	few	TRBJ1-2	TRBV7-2	TGTGCCAGCAGCTTTCTCCGCTATGGCTACACCTTC	CASSFLRYGYTF
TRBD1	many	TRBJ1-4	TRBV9	TGTGCCAGCAGCGTAGCACAGGGGCTCGGTGAAAAACTGTTTTTT	CASSVAQGLGEKLFF
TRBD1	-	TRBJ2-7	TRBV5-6	TGTGCCAGCAGCAGACAGGGCCCGGGCTCCTACGAGCAGTACTTC	CASSRQGPGSYEQYF
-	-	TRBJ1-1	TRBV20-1	TGCAGTGCTAGATACGGAAACACTGAAGCTTTCTTT	CSARYGNTEAFF
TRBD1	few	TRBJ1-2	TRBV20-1	TGCAGTGCTAGCCCAGGGGGCAACTATGGCTACACCTTC	CSASPGGNYGYTF
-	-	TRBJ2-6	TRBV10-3	TGTGCCATCAGTGAGGGGTCTGGGGCCAACGTCCTGACTTTC	CAISEGSGANVLTF
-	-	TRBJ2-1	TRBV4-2	TGTGCCAGCACCCTAACCGACGGGCGGTTCTTC	CASTLTDGRFF
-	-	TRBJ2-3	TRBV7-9	TGTGCCAGCAGGGGGGGGCAGGGCACAGATACGCAGTATTTT	CASRGGQGTDTQYF
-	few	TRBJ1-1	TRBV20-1	TGCAGTGCCGCCCCCCAGTACCCTTACGGGGCTGAAGCTTTCTTT	CSAAPQYPYGAEAFF
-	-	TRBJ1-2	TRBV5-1	TGCGCCAGCAGCTTGGCCGTTGCTCAGTATGGCTACACCTTC	CASSLAVAQYGYTF
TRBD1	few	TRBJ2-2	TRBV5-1	TGCGCCAGCAGCGAAAGCACAGGGGTGAACACCGGGGAGCTGTTTTTT	CASSESTGVNTGELFF
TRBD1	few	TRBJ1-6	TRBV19	TGTGCCAGTAGTACCGGGCGGACAGGGAGCCTTTCACCCCTCCACTTT	CASSTGRTGSLSPLHF
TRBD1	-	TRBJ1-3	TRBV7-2	TGTGCCAGCAGCCTCAGGGACAGGTCTGGAAACACCATATATTTT	CASSLRDRSGNTIYF
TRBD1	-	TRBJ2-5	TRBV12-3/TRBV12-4	TGTGCCAGTGGACAGGCGCAAGAGACCCAGTACTTC	CASGQAQETQYF
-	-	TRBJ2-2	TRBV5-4	TGTGCCAGCAGCTTGGCCAAGGGGTCCACCGGGGAGCTGTTTTTT	CASSLAKGSTGELFF
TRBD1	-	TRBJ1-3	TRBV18	TGTGCCAGCTCACCTATACAGGGGGACGTTGGAAACACCATATATTTT	CASSPIQGDVGNTIYF
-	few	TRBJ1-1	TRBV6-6	TGTGCCAGCAGTTACTCGTTGGGAAAGACTGAAGCTTTCTTT	CASSYSLGKTEAFF
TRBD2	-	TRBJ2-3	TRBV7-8	TGTGCCAGCAGCGGTCTAGCGGGGGGTTCGGATACGCAGTATTTT	CASSGLAGGSDTQYF
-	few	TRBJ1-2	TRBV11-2	TGTGCCAGCAGCTCCATCTCGAACACGGATGGCTACACCTTC	CASSSISNTDGYTF
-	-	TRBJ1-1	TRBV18	TGTGCCAGCTCCAAGGGGGATCTAGGATTAGAAGCTTTCTTT	CASSKGDLGLEAFF
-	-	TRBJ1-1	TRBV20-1	TGCAGTGCTATCGGGAACCTCGCTGAAGCTTTCTTT	CSAIGNLAEAFF
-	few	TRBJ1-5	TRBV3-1	TGTGCCAGCAGCCAAAACGGGGGTAGCAATCAGCCCCAGCATTTT	CASSQNGGSNQPQHF
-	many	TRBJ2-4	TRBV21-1	TGTGCCAGCATCGGCGATACAGACATTCAGTACTTC	CASIGDTDIQYF
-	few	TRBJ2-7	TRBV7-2	TGTGCCAGCAGCTTATCCAGTAGCTCCTACGAGCAGTACTTC	CASSLSSSSYEQYF
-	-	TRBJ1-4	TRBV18	TGTGCCAGCTCACCACAGGGAAGTGAAAAACTGTTTTTT	CASSPQGSEKLFF
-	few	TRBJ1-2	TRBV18	TGTGCCAGCTCGGTTAGGACAGATAACTATGGCTACACCTTC	CASSVRTDNYGYTF
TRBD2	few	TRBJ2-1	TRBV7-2	TGTGCCAGCAGCCCGCTCCCTAGCGGGGGGGCTTACAATGAGCAGTTCTTC	CASSPLPSGGAYNEQFF
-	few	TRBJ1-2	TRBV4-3	TGCGCCAGCAGCCCCCTGCAGGGCGGCTACACCTTC	CASSPLQGGYTF
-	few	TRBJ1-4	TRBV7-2	TGTGCCAGCAGCTTGGCAAGGGTACTAGCTAATGAAAAACTGTTTTTT	CASSLARVLANEKLFF
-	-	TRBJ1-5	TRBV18	TGTGCCAGCTCAGGGGGCGCAGGGCAGCCCCAGCATTTT	CASSGGAGQPQHF
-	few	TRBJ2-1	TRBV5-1	TGCGCCAGCAGCTTGGTCGCGATGGTTCATGAGCAGTTCTTC	CASSLVAMVHEQFF
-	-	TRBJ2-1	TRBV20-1	TGCAGTGCTAGAGGGGTACAAGGGGTGAATTACAATGAGCAGTTCTTC	CSARGVQGVNYNEQFF